This TCR beta chain was recorded in a study of STAT3 mutations in large granular lymphocyte leukemia. Study-level findings and limits: Variable sampling intervals and differing treatment regimens complicated linking therapy response to TCR clonal burden changes. Every T-LGLL patient had at least one immunodominant TCRbeta clonotype.

Trimming pared 2 bases from V and 1 base from J, leaving 12 bases between. The CDR3 loop spans 15 amino acids. CDR1 is SGHRS, CDR2 YFSETQ, per germline. Method: immunoSEQ multiplex PCR; TCRdb's copy keeps in-frame clones and lacks some. The sample holds tens of thousands of clones, about 81% seen once. For this clone: Its antigen remains unknown.

This TCR was recovered from a human donor with T large granular lymphocyte leukemia. Some clones in this sample may be carry-over from other donors' samples. Material: PBMCs. The rearrangement joins TRBV5-1 to TRBJ1-1, with a tentative D call TRBD1 (6 bases). CDR3 sequence (DNA): TGCGCCAGCAGCTTTTTGGGACACCGGAACACTGAAGCTTTCTTT. Translated: CASSFLGHRNTEAFF.